These 4 T cell receptor beta chains were all obtained from the same sample, sequenced in a study of T cells in Graves' hyperthyroidism and ophthalmopathy. The investigators amplified TCR beta CDR3 regions from RNA transcripts. HTBI primers drove first-round RT-PCR of the TCR CDR3. TCRdb re-called the multiplex PCR reads with MiXCR, one entry per CDR3 protein. The repertoire holds 350,000 or so distinct CDR3 sequences, with 18% as singletons. The sequencing sample was made of blood. These receptor sequences come from a woman aged 45-65 years with Graves' hyperthyroidism.

The rearrangement uses TRBV10-3 and TRBJ2-1; TRBD2 matches at 11 bases. The germline CDR1 and CDR2 sequences are ENHRY and SYGVKD. Trimming at V came to 2 bases and at J to 8 bases, leaving 5 bases not matched to a gene. This CDR3 has 15 residues. In DNA, the CDR3 is TGTGCCATCAGTGAGGGTAGCGGGGGGGCGTATGAGCAGTTCTTC. This codes for CAISEGSGGAYEQFF.

The chain uses TRBV27 and TRBJ2-2; D gene uncertain. Germline CDR1 reads MNHEY; CDR2 reads SMNVEV (reference sequence). The germline V and J ends were trimmed by 3 bases and 3 bases, with 5 bases remaining between them. The CDR3 runs to 13 residues. CDR3 sequence: CASSFHYTGELFF. The CDR3, as DNA: TGTGCCAGCAGTTTCCATTACACCGGGGAGCTGTTTTTT.

This clonotype was counted a few times. This chain connects TRBV6-1 to TRBJ2-6, with D possibly being TRBD2 (5 bases). This CDR3 is 14 amino acids long. Germline values: CDR1 MNHNS, CDR2 SASEGT. V was cut by 8 bases and J by 0 bases, with 8 bases left in between. CDR3 coding DNA: TGTGCCAGCGGGAGAGACTCTGGGGCCAACGTCCTGACTTTC. As protein: CASGRDSGANVLTF.

The CDR3 loop is CSAPTGGNEKLFF. CDR3 nucleotide sequence: TGCAGTGCTCCGACAGGGGGAAATGAAAAACTGTTTTTT. This chain uses TRBV20-1 with TRBJ1-4; 9 bases match TRBD1. V lost 5 bases and J lost 5; bases outside the gene matches: 3. CDR1 and CDR2 from the germline V gene are DFQATT and SNEGSKA (reference sequence). The CDR3 runs to 13 residues.